The 12 T cell receptor beta chains in this list originate from one sample, sequenced in a study of blood T cell repertoires in COVID-19. Some clones are missing from TCRdb's copy, which holds only in-frame ones; the method was immunoSEQ multiplex PCR. The sample yields under 300,000 clones, around 81% seen once. The specimen sequenced was peripheral blood. These receptors came from a woman aged 55-70 years with active or convalescent COVID-19.

V gene TRBV15 combines with J gene TRBJ1-1; D gene ambiguous. From germline, CDR1 is LNHNV and CDR2 YYDKDF (reference sequence). The CDR3 is 13 amino acids. With 0 bases removed from V and 8 bases from J, the gap between germline ends came to 10 bases. CDR3 residues: CATSRDRQMEAFF. DNA for the CDR3: TGTGCCACCAGCAGAGATCGCCAGATGGAAGCTTTCTTT.

The genes are TRBV12-5 and TRBJ1-1, with a weak D call TRBD1 (6 bases). Trimming left V 0 bases short and J 5 bases short, with 25 bases between. CDR3 length equals 19 residues. Germline assignment: CDR1 LGHNT and CDR2 FRNRAP. The CDR3 here is CASGLVLGQSGRGRTEAFF. The CDR3 DNA sequence: TGTGCTAGTGGTTTGGTACTCGGCCAGTCTGGCAGGGGTAGGACTGAAGCTTTCTTT.

This clone was seen more than once but under ten times. J is TRBJ2-3 and V is TRBV30; 7 bases match TRBD1. Germline trimming cut 0 bases from V and 1 base from J; bases unmatched to any gene: 4. CDR1 and CDR2 (germline): GTSNPN, SVGIG (reference sequence). The CDR3 runs to 15 residues. CDR3 region: CAWSVGQGGTDTQYF. Written as DNA, the CDR3 is TGTGCCTGGAGTGTGGGCCAGGGGGGCACAGATACGCAGTATTTT.

The rearrangement joins TRBV19 to TRBJ2-6; D unclear. The CDR3 has 15 amino acids. With 1 base removed from V and 2 bases from J, the gap between germline ends came to 6 bases. From germline, CDR1 is LNHDA and CDR2 SQIVND (reference sequence). The CDR3 spells CASSIGTAGANVLTF. The CDR3 DNA reads as TGTGCCAGTAGTATAGGCACAGCTGGGGCCAACGTCCTGACTTTC.

The genes are TRBV7-2 and TRBJ1-2; no clear D gene. V lost 2 bases, J lost 8 bases, and 9 bases lay in between. The CDR3 spans 12 residues. Per germline, CDR1 SGHTA and CDR2 FQGNSA. The CDR3 spells CASSLSTGGYTF. The CDR3 region has the DNA TGTGCCAGCAGCTTATCCACGGGGGGCTACACCTTC. Based on the CDR3 plus reference TRBV7-2 and TRBJ1-2, the full variable domain is GAGVSQSPSNKVTEKGKDVELRCDPISGHTALYWYRQSLGQGLEFLIYFQGNSAPDKSGLPSDRFSAERTGGSVSTLTIQRTQQEDSAVYLCASSLSTGGYTFGSGTRLTVV.

The chain is built from TRBV2 and TRBJ1-2; a possible D gene is TRBD1 (5 bases). Germline loops: CDR1 SNHLY, CDR2 FYNNEI. This CDR3 region has 12 residues. Trimming cost V 6 bases and J 8 bases, with 13 bases left between them. The CDR3 bases are TGTGCCAGCAGGGACACGCCTAAAGGCTACACCTTC. This translates into CASRDTPKGYTF.

This chain uses TRBV19 with TRBJ1-2; D uncertain. The CDR3 is made up of 15 amino acids. Per the germline V gene, CDR1 is LNHDA and CDR2 is SQIVND (reference sequence). Trimming removed 3 bases at V and 0 bases at J, with 11 bases between. The CDR3 coding sequence is TGTGCCAGTAGTATGATGAGCTTAGCTAACTATGGCTACACCTTC. Its translation: CASSMMSLANYGYTF.

This chain connects TRBV7-9 to TRBJ2-7; D is unresolved. V lost 5 bases, J lost 3 bases, and 17 bases lay in between. The CDR3 is 15 residues long. Germline loops: CDR1 SEHNR, CDR2 FQNEAQ (reference sequence). The CDR3 nucleotides are TGTGCCAGCAGCCCCAAGCCGTCATCCCACTACGAGCAGTACTTC. Its translation is CASSPKPSSHYEQYF.

This clone has a handful of counts. The V call is TRBV9, the J call TRBJ2-3, with D perhaps matching TRBD2 (6 bases). This CDR3 comprises 14 residues. CDR1 and CDR2 (germline): SGDLS, YYNGEE. The V and J ends lost 0 bases and 2 bases respectively, with 7 bases between them. The CDR3 region has the DNA TGTGCCAGCAGCGTAGGGGGGGACACAGATACGCAGTATTTT. Translating gives CASSVGGDTDTQYF.

This clone was counted once. The chain employs TRBV5-4 and TRBJ2-1; unclear D gene. Trimming stripped 4 bases from V and 8 bases from J, with 22 bases between. CDR1 SGHNT and CDR2 YYREEE come from the germline V gene (reference sequence). The CDR3 consists of 16 residues. CDR3: CASSRVPTQALHEQFF. The CDR3 coding sequence is TGTGCCAGCAGCCGCGTACCAACCCAGGCCCTTCATGAGCAGTTCTTC.

This clone came up a few times. The chain recombines TRBV7-9 with TRBJ2-6, with TRBD1 matching 9 bases. Germline V gives CDR1 SEHNR, CDR2 FQNEAQ (reference sequence). V dropped 5 bases and J dropped 4; count of bases not matched to a gene: 6. CDR3 length: 16 residues. CDR3 nucleotides: TGTGCCAGCAGCCCGTCTACAGGGGGCGGGGCCAACGTCCTGACTTTC. Translation: CASSPSTGGGANVLTF.

This chain joins TRBV30 and TRBJ2-3, with 7 bases that match TRBD1. Germline lookup yields CDR1 GTSNPN and CDR2 SVGIG (reference sequence). The junction had 3 bases not matched to a gene; V was cut back by 0 bases and J by 0 bases. The CDR3 has 15 amino acids. The CDR3 coding sequence is TGTGCCTGGAGTGTACACAGGGGAAGCACAGATACGCAGTATTTT. Its translation: CAWSVHRGSTDTQYF.